These 6 T cell receptor beta chains were all obtained from the same sample, sequenced in a study of technical replicates of blood from a handful of donors. TCRdb's copy holds only in-frame clones and misses some; the assay was immunoSEQ multiplex PCR. The sample consists of about 82,000 clones, around 94% of them appearing once. Sequenced sample: T cells isolated from PBMCs. These receptors came from a human donor in good health.

V is TRBV5-6 and J is TRBJ2-2; 15 bases agree with TRBD2. Trimming cost V 4 bases and J 5 bases; bases outside gene matches: 6. Germline CDR1 and CDR2: SGHDT and YYEEEE. There are 17 residues in the CDR3. The CDR3 nucleotides read TGTGCCAGCAGCCCGGGGGGACTAGCGGGAGGTACCGGGGAGCTGTTTTTT. It encodes CASSPGGLAGGTGELFF.

V is TRBV6-5 and J is TRBJ1-3, with D perhaps TRBD1 (5 bases). CDR3 size: 14 residues. V was clipped by 5 bases and J by 2 bases, with 10 bases between them. Germline loops: CDR1 MNHEY, CDR2 SVGAGI. CDR3 in amino acids: CASSPDIAGNTIYF. DNA for the CDR3: TGTGCCAGCAGTCCGGACATCGCTGGAAACACCATATATTTT.

J is TRBJ2-3 and V is TRBV7-9, with D perhaps TRBD2 (6 bases). V lost 1 base to trimming and J lost 3 bases, with 20 bases between them. Germline V gives CDR1 SEHNR, CDR2 FQNEAQ (reference sequence). This CDR3 contains 18 residues. This CDR3 is CASSLGRLGGLTTDTQYF. CDR3 coding DNA: TGTGCCAGCAGCTTAGGCCGACTAGGAGGGTTGACTACAGATACGCAGTATTTT.

CDR3 loop: CASSQVTEPYGYTF. The CDR3 bases are TGTGCCAGCAGCCAAGTGACAGAACCCTATGGCTACACCTTC. The V and J genes are TRBV4-2 and TRBJ1-2; D possibly corresponds to TRBD1 (5 bases). CDR3 size: 14 residues. V lost 1 base to trimming and J lost 4 bases, with 10 bases between them. CDR1 is LGHNA, CDR2 YNFKEQ, per germline.

This clone has only one observation. The CDR3 sequence is CASSTGARNIQYF. In nucleotides, the CDR3 is TGTGCCAGCTCGACAGGGGCTAGAAACATTCAGTACTTC. The genes are TRBV6-1 and TRBJ2-4; 8 bases agree with TRBD1. Germline loops: CDR1 MNHNS, CDR2 SASEGT. The CDR3 is made up of 13 amino acids. Trimming cost V 8 bases and J 6 bases; bases outside gene matches: 6.

V is TRBV13 and J is TRBJ1-1, with TRBD1 identical over 8 bases. The CDR3 has 16 amino acids. CDR1 is PRHDT and CDR2 is FYEKMQ in the germline V gene (reference sequence). Unmatched junction bases numbered 12, after V lost 5 bases and J lost 4 bases. The DNA for the CDR3 is TGTGCCAGCAGCCCGATGACAGGGGCGTCGGGCACTGAAGCTTTCTTT. Encoded protein: CASSPMTGASGTEAFF. Full variable domain (rest looked up from reference TRBV13 and TRBJ1-1): AAGVIQSPRHLIKEKRETATLKCYPIPRHDTVYWYQQGPGQDPQFLISFYEKMQSDKGSIPDRFSAQQFSDYHSELNMSSLELGDSALYFCASSPMTGASGTEAFFGQGTRLTVV.